The clone carrying this T cell receptor beta chain was counted ten times or more. Genomic DNA templated the TCR beta VDJ and CDR3 profiling. Each CDR3 protein gets one entry after TCRdb re-called the reads with MiXCR. The table includes roughly 93,000 distinct CDR3 sequences, approximately 73% detected once. The patients chosen for sequencing had shown expansion of CD8+CD57+ cells (detected by flow cytometry). None of the patients had been given any therapy when their blood was sampled. The sample is drawn from a study of CD8+CD57+ T cells in acquired aplastic anemia. The overall study: On average, sorted CD4+ and CD8+ cells gave 3.2 ug of DNA.

The receptor comes from a human donor with aplastic anemia. The sample was sorted CD4+, CD8+, or CD8+CD57+ T cells (not recorded which) from PBMCs.

DNA for the CDR3: TGCGCCAGCAGCTTGGGGTGGGAGCCCCCCTACAATGAGCAGTTCTTC. The encoded protein is CASSLGWEPPYNEQFF. The chain recombines TRBV5-1 with TRBJ2-1; D perhaps matches TRBD2 (5 bases). The CDR3 loop spans 16 amino acids. Trimming took 0 bases from V and 2 from J, leaving 12 bases between them. Germline assignment: CDR1 SGHRS and CDR2 YFSETQ.